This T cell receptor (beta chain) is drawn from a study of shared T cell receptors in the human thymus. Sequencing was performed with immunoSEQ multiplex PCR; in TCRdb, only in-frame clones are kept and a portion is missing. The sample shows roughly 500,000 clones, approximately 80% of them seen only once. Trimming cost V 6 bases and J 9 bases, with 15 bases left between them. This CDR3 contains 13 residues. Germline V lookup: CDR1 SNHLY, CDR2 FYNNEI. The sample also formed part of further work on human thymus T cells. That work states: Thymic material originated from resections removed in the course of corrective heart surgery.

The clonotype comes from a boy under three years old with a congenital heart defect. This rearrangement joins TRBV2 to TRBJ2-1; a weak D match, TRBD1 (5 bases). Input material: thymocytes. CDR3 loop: CASRGIGAFEQFF. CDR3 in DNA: TGTGCCAGCAGGGGGATAGGGGCCTTTGAGCAGTTCTTC.